Following are 26 T cell receptor beta chains from one sample sequenced in a study of blood T cell repertoires in COVID-19. Sequenced by immunoSEQ multiplex PCR; TCRdb stores in-frame clones only, minus some. Altogether about 140,000 clones are present, approximately 80% being singletons, with the ten largest covering about 1.5%. What was sequenced was PBMCs or T cells enriched from blood (not recorded which). The source is a young woman who had been exposed to COVID-19.

The genes are TRBV5-5 and TRBJ2-3; 8 bases are a match to TRBD2. V trimming: 1 base; J trimming: 0 bases; junction bases outside the gene matches: 4. CDR1 and CDR2 from the germline V gene are SGHKS and YYEKEE (reference sequence). This CDR3 is 16 amino acids long. This chain's CDR3 is CASSLIAGPSTDTQYF. The CDR3 DNA reads TGTGCCAGCAGCTTGATAGCGGGGCCTAGCACAGATACGCAGTATTTT.

This chain uses TRBV23-1 with TRBJ2-2; possibly TRBD2 for D (5 bases). TRBV23-1 is noted as an ORF with a role that remains uncertain. This CDR3 contains 17 residues. V shed 4 bases and J shed 0 bases, with 15 bases lying between them. CDR3 region: CASSRSNRGPNTGELFF. CDR3 DNA sequence: TGCGCCAGCAGTCGAAGTAACCGGGGTCCGAACACCGGGGAGCTGTTTTTT.

This clone is a singleton in its sample. V usage is TRBV27 and J usage is TRBJ1-1; D is possibly TRBD1 (5 bases). Between the trimmed V and J ends, which lost 3 bases and 1 base, there was a span of 12 bases. The germline V gene has CDR1 MNHEY and CDR2 SMNVEV (reference sequence). The CDR3 totals 15 residues. DNA for the CDR3: TGTGCCAGCAGTTTCTTCGGGGGTCCGAACACTGAAGCTTTCTTT. It specifies CASSFFGGPNTEAFF.

This chain uses TRBV4-1 with TRBJ2-3; a weak D match, TRBD2 (6 bases). Germline V gene lookup returns CDR1 MGHRA and CDR2 YSYEKL. V was pared by 4 bases and J by 2 bases, with 19 bases between. The CDR3 spans 17 residues. The CDR3 here is CASSPPQVLATTDTQYF. CDR3 sequence (DNA): TGCGCCAGCAGCCCGCCCCAAGTCCTAGCGACCACAGATACGCAGTATTTT.

The chain carries TRBV30 and TRBJ1-1; 8 nucleotides line up with TRBD1. The length of the CDR3 is 13 residues. V was clipped by 3 bases and J by 5 bases; unmatched bases: 5. The germline gives CDR1 GTSNPN, CDR2 SVGIG (reference sequence). CDR3 residues: CAWSQGARTEAFF. The CDR3 nucleotides are TGTGCCTGGAGCCAGGGGGCTCGGACTGAAGCTTTCTTT.

This chain links TRBV24-1 with TRBJ1-3; D is uncertain. CDR3 length: 13 residues. Trimming removed 3 bases from V and 4 bases from J, with 6 bases in between. In germline, CDR1 is KGHDR, CDR2 SFDVKD. CDR3 nucleotide sequence: TGTGCCACCAGTGATATTCAAGGAAACACCATATATTTT. This encodes CATSDIQGNTIYF.

The CDR3 DNA is TGCGCCAGCAGCTCCGGGGGTTTCTTTTCACCCCTCCACTTT. Its protein product is CASSSGGFFSPLHF. The V call is TRBV5-1, the J call TRBJ1-6; D might be TRBD1 (5 bases). The CDR3 extends over 14 amino acids. In germline, CDR1 is SGHRS, CDR2 YFSETQ. The V and J ends lost 3 bases and 9 bases respectively, with 13 bases between them.

This CDR3 is CASSLGGQGNNSPLHF. Here the CDR3 DNA reads TGTGCCAGCAGTTTAGGTGGCCAGGGCAATAATTCACCCCTCCACTTT. This chain links TRBV27 with TRBJ1-6; D might be TRBD1 (5 bases). V was pared by 2 bases and J by 5 bases, with 13 bases between. Germline CDR1 and CDR2: MNHEY and SMNVEV (reference sequence). CDR3 length: 16 amino acids.

V and J are TRBV27 and TRBJ2-3; 14 bases fit TRBD2. Germline V gene lookup returns CDR1 MNHEY and CDR2 SMNVEV (reference sequence). V shed 6 bases and J 6 bases; nucleotides not matched to a gene: 8. This CDR3 is 16 amino acids long. CDR3 loop: CASSVIGLAGGDTQYF. The CDR3 coding sequence is TGTGCCAGCAGCGTCATCGGACTAGCGGGAGGCGATACGCAGTATTTT.

V usage is TRBV5-4 and J usage is TRBJ1-2; a possible D gene is TRBD1 (5 bases). The CDR3 runs to 14 residues. The germline CDR1 and CDR2 sequences are SGHNT and YYREEE (reference sequence). The ends were cut back, 1 base at V and 3 bases at J, with 10 bases in the middle. CDR3 region: CASSLMGGDYGYTF. The DNA for the CDR3 is TGTGCCAGCAGCTTGATGGGGGGGGACTATGGCTACACCTTC.

The chain couples TRBV9 to TRBJ2-5; maybe TRBD2 (5 bases). The V gene lost 3 bases and the J gene lost 7 bases, with 10 bases spanning the gap. The CDR3 is 12 residues long. Germline CDR1 reads SGDLS; CDR2 reads YYNGEE. The CDR3 here is CASSARRGTQYF. The CDR3 nucleotides read TGTGCCAGCAGCGCCCGACGGGGGACCCAGTACTTC.

The chain recombines TRBV12-5 with TRBJ2-1; D remains ambiguous. This CDR3 is built from 14 residues. V lost 7 bases, J lost 0 bases, and 10 bases lay in between. Germline CDR1 and CDR2: LGHNT and FRNRAP. The CDR3 spells CASAPLNSYNEQFF. The CDR3 nucleotides are TGTGCTAGTGCCCCGTTAAACTCCTACAATGAGCAGTTCTTC.

The genes are TRBV5-1 and TRBJ2-3, with 9 bases lining up with TRBD2. The CDR3 has 18 amino acids. J gave up 4 bases and V 4 bases, and 16 bases lay outside the gene matches. Looked up from germline, CDR1 is SGHRS and CDR2 is YFSETQ. This CDR3 is CASSGRVFSGSVADTQYF. The CDR3 bases are TGCGCCAGCAGCGGTAGGGTGTTTAGCGGGAGTGTAGCAGATACGCAGTATTTT. The full variable domain, its missing parts supplied by reference TRBV5-1 and TRBJ2-3, is KAGVTQTPRYLIKTRGQQVTLSCSPISGHRSVSWYQQTPGQGLQFLFEYFSETQRNKGNFPGRFSGRQFSNSRSEMNVSTLELGDSALYLCASSGRVFSGSVADTQYFGPGTRLTVL.

This clone was recorded a few times. J is TRBJ1-5 and V is TRBV6-5, with D possibly matching TRBD1 (6 bases). CDR1 MNHEY and CDR2 SVGAGI come from the germline V gene. The CDR3 is made up of 15 amino acids. Trimming shortened V by 6 bases and J by 2 bases, and 14 bases separated the two germline ends. The CDR3 DNA sequence: TGTGCCAGCAGCCGCAATCGACAGGGCAATCAGCCCCAGCATTTT. Amino acid sequence: CASSRNRQGNQPQHF.

This chain uses TRBV28 with TRBJ2-3; 8 bases fit TRBD1. V was clipped by 5 bases and J by 6 bases; unmatched bases: 13. The CDR3 is made up of 16 amino acids. The germline V gene encodes CDR1 MDHEN and CDR2 SYDVKM. In DNA, the CDR3 is TGTGCCAGCAGTCCGTCCGGGACAGGACCATGGGATACGCAGTATTTT. The encoded protein is CASSPSGTGPWDTQYF.

The chain links TRBV5-1 to TRBJ2-7, with D possibly TRBD1 on 5 matching bases. CDR3 length: 14 amino acids. CDR1 is SGHRS, CDR2 YFSETQ, per germline. V lost 2 bases, J lost 3 bases, and 12 bases lay in between. CDR3 DNA: TGCGCCAGCAGCTTTGGCACAGGAGACTACGAGCAGTACTTC. As protein: CASSFGTGDYEQYF.

CDR3 region: CASSRDWRPLHF. CDR3 bases: TGTGCCAGCAGCAGGGACTGGCGGCCCCTCCACTTT. V is TRBV21-1 and J is TRBJ1-6. TRBV21-1 is shown as a pseudogene. The CDR3 extends over 12 amino acids.

This clone was seen just once. The rearrangement links TRBV3-1 (or the pseudogene TRBV3-2) to TRBJ2-7; D might be TRBD1 (5 bases). The V gene lost 4 bases and the J gene lost 4 bases, with 17 bases spanning the gap. Germline CDR1 reads LGHDT; CDR2 reads YNNKEL (reference sequence). There are 15 residues in the CDR3. Written as DNA, the CDR3 is TGTGCCAGCAGCCTCTTCCTAGGCCCAGGGTACGAGCAGTACTTC. This sequence encodes CASSLFLGPGYEQYF.

This sequence joins TRBV18 and TRBJ2-3; TRBD2 matches at 7 bases. This CDR3 spans 15 amino acids. Germline V gene sequence: CDR1 KGHSH, CDR2 LQKENI. Losses at the gene ends were 5 bases for V and 5 bases for J; bases not matched to a gene: 10. This CDR3 is CASSGRQRDGDTQYF. The CDR3 coding sequence is TGTGCCAGCTCAGGACGCCAGCGGGATGGAGATACGCAGTATTTT.

V gene TRBV6-5 combines with J gene TRBJ2-1; maybe TRBD1 (5 bases). Germline V gives CDR1 MNHEY, CDR2 SVGAGI. There are 14 residues in the CDR3. Trimming pared 10 bases from V and 0 bases from J, leaving 13 bases between. CDR3 DNA sequence: TGTGCCACCGATTACAGGAGCTCCTACAATGAGCAGTTCTTC. Its translation: CATDYRSSYNEQFF.

The chain has TRBV9 and TRBJ2-1; 7 bases are a match to TRBD2. The CDR3 covers 15 residues. Trimming cost V 4 bases and J 4 bases; bases outside gene matches: 8. Germline CDR1 is SGDLS and CDR2 is YYNGEE. CDR3 sequence (DNA): TGTGCCAGCAGCCCCCGGACTAGTTGGTACAATGAGCAGTTCTTC. It encodes CASSPRTSWYNEQFF.

The CDR3 DNA follows: TGTGCCAGCAGTGCCCGGAATAGCGGGAGGAGCTCCTACGAGCAGTACTTC. This encodes CASSARNSGRSSYEQYF. The chain couples TRBV6-1 to TRBJ2-7; 10 bases align to TRBD2. This CDR3 region has 17 residues. V lost 4 bases and J lost 0; bases outside the gene matches: 9. Germline-derived CDR1 and CDR2 are MNHNS and SASEGT.

This clone has a single count. The chain has TRBV10-3 and TRBJ1-2; D gene unclear. There are 13 residues in the CDR3. In germline, CDR1 is ENHRY, CDR2 SYGVKD. Trimming took off 7 bases at V and 4 bases at J, with 13 bases between the two ends. As DNA, the CDR3 is TGTGCCATCACCCCTGACATCCGCTATGGCTACACCTTC. It is translated as CAITPDIRYGYTF.

The chain employs TRBV6-6 and TRBJ1-5, with D perhaps matching TRBD1 (6 bases). The germline V gene has CDR1 MNHNY and CDR2 SVGAGI (reference sequence). V gave up 1 base and J gave up 12 bases, with 10 bases separating them. This CDR3 contains 12 residues. The CDR3 bases are TGTGCCAGCAGTTACTTAACAGGGAGCCAGCATTTT. Translation gives CASSYLTGSQHF.

This clone was counted between two and nine times. This chain links TRBV6-4 with TRBJ2-2; weak D call: TRBD2 (5 bases). Germline V gene lookup returns CDR1 MRHNA and CDR2 SNTAGT. There are 14 residues in the CDR3. V was trimmed by 2 bases and J by 6 bases, leaving 10 bases between them. CDR3 sequence reads: CASSDGRSSGELFF. CDR3 in DNA: TGTGCCAGCAGTGACGGGAGATCTTCCGGGGAGCTGTTTTTT.

CDR3 residues: CASSLPDSNYGYTF. CDR3 DNA sequence: TGTGCCAGCAGTTTACCGGACAGTAACTATGGCTACACCTTC. This chain connects TRBV28 to TRBJ1-2; tentative D call: TRBD1 (6 bases). The V gene's germline CDR1 is MDHEN and CDR2 SYDVKM. Between the trimmed V and J ends, which lost 2 bases and 1 base, there was a span of 8 bases. The CDR3 totals 14 residues.